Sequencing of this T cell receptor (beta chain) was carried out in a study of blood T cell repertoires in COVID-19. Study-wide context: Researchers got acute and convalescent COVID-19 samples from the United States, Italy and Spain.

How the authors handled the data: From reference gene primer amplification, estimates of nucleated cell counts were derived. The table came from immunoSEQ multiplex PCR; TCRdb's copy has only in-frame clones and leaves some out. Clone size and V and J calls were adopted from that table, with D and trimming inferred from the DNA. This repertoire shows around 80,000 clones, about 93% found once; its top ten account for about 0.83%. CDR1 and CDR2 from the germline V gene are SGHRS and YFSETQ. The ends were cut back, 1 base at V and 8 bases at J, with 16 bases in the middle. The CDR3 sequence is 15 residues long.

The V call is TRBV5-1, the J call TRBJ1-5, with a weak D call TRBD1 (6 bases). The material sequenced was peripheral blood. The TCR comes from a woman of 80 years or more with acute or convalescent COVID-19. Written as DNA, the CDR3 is TGCGCCAGCAGCTTGACAGGGTATGGTGGGGAGCCCCAGCATTTT. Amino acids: CASSLTGYGGEPQHF.